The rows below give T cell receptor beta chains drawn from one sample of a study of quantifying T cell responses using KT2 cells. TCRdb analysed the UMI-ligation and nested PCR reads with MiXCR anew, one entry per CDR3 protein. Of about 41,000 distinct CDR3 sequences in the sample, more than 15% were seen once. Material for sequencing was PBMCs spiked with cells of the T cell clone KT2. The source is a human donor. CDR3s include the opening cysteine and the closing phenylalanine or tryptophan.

CSATSGRASHEQYF,14,TRBV20-1
CASSLGANPREQYF,14,TRBV11-2
CASSQDIFLTF,11,TRBV6-1
CASSLGLGAGQEVAFF,16,TRBV7-9
CASSQPVIAGASTDTQYF,18,TRBV4-2
CASSLKFRTLVGETQYF,17,TRBV11-2
CASRAGISQPQHF,13,TRBV6-2/TRBV6-3
CASSQDFGNTEAFF,14,TRBV3-1
CSARDRDYEQYF,12,TRBV20-1
CASSLLLDGYNEQFF,15,TRBV11-2
CATSRDPPGGSEKLFF,16,TRBV15
CASSLAQVLASLSGNTIYF,19,TRBV11-2
CSASDLGLSGNEQFF,15,TRBV20-1
CASTSLIRGSYEQYF,15,TRBV5-6
CAISEEAGEGTDTQYF,16,TRBV10-3
CASRPQGAKSSPLHF,15,TRBV2
CASSWDREVVANTEAFF,17,TRBV5-6
CASSPGTSGNEQFF,14,TRBV5-1
CSARAGLAGGKYQETQYF,18,TRBV20-1
CASRPTTSWTTDTQYF,16,TRBV21-1
CASSLLTDAALNTEAFF,17,TRBV12-3/TRBV12-4
CASSVAPNTEAFF,13,TRBV5-8
CASSLAAGESVGTDTQYF,18,TRBV12-3/TRBV12-4
CSAFGGVETQYF,12,TRBV20-1
CASTGGNLYEQYF,13,TRBV4-2
CASSLAGGGKLFF,13,TRBV12-3/TRBV12-4
CASRGGGYNEQFF,13,TRBV2
CASSQGALEETQYF,14,TRBV5-1
CASSPRKGTRFPYEQYF,17,TRBV18
CASKRGHRSTNEKLFF,16,TRBV2
CSVGGGPGTEAFF,13,TRBV29-1
CTTGGTEAFF,10,TRBV20-1
CASSLGSNEQFF,12,TRBV5-1
CSARGERGGPNTQYF,15,TRBV20-1
CASSIDPSSEQYF,13,TRBV9
CSAIDWAALSEAFF,14,TRBV20-1
CASSQEYSSGANVLTF,16,TRBV4-3
CASRPKASEDTEAFF,15,TRBV27
CASSPRGKRSTDTQYF,16,TRBV7-8
CASSGGYEQYF,11,TRBV25-1